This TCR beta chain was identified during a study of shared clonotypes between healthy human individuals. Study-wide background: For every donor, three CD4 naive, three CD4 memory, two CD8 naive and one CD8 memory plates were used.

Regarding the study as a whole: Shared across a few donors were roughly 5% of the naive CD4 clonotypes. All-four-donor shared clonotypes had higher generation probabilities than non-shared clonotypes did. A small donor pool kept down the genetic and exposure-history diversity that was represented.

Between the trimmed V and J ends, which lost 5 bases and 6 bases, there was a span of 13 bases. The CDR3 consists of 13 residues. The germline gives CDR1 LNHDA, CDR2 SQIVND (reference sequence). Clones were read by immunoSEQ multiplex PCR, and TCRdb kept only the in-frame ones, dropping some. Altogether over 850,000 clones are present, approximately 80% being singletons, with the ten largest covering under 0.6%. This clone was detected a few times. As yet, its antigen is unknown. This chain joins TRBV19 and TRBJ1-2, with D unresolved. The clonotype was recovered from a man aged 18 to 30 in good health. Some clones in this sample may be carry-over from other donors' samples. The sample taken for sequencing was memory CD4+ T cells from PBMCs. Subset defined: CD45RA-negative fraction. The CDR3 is CASSPRTYDGYTF. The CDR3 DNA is TGTGCCAGTAGTCCTCGGACCTACGATGGCTACACCTTC.